This TCR beta chain was captured in a study of blood T cell repertoires in COVID-19. About the research overall: The analysed material was cDNA or gDNA that came from T cells, B-cell-depleted T cells, or PBMCs.

The CDR3 totals 15 residues. CDR1 and CDR2 from the germline V gene are SGHDN and FVKESK. V trimming: 3 bases; J trimming: 5 bases; junction bases outside the gene matches: 6. In the study's own analysis: Estimates of nucleated cell counts were drawn from the amplification of reference gene primers. Only in-frame clones appear in the TCRdb table, and some are missing; sequencing was by immunoSEQ multiplex PCR. The V and J calls and clone size come from that table; D and trimming were worked out from the DNA. The table shows more than 35,000 clones, with around 80% occurring only once. The source material was peripheral blood. The J gene is TRBJ2-2, the V gene TRBV14, with 7 positions matching TRBD1. The source of this sequence is a man in his sixties or seventies with acute or convalescent COVID-19. Here the CDR3 DNA reads TGTGCCAGCAGCCATAATAGGGGGCTAACCGGGGAGCTGTTTTTT. This gives the protein CASSHNRGLTGELFF.